This T cell receptor (beta chain) emerged from a study of spatial heterogeneity in lung cancer (dated by TCRdb to between 2018 and 2021). Regarding the study in general: Beta-chain transcripts were consistently detected in greater numbers than alpha-chain transcripts, which likely reflected higher beta-chain transcript abundance. In the raw uncorrected reads, each unique combination of TCR and UMI appeared on average more than ten times. The study quantitatively compared TCR alpha and beta repertoires across multiple tumor regions, matched nontumor lung and blood in non-small cell lung cancer. Both alpha and beta chains were TCR-sequenced in samples taken at surgery, namely 220 tumor regions, approximately 63 matched nontumor lung samples and roughly 56 PBMC samples. Nonsynonymous mutation counts, determined by whole-exome sequencing of tumor tissue, were related to TCR repertoire features.

V loses 6 bases of germline sequence and J loses 4 bases, and the interval between the two ends is 16 bases. Inclusive of the bounding cysteine and phenylalanine, the CDR3 is 15 residues long. CDR3 DNA only is kept here, 45 bases in frame from base 1. Libraries were constructed by 5' RACE. Sequencer: NextSeq 500. To allow correction of PCR and sequencing errors, the TCR library protocol tagged every TCR cDNA molecule with a unique molecular identifier. The original pipeline was this. Decombinator tools were used for TCR identification, UMI-based error correction and CDR3 extraction. TCRs above a frequency of 2 per 1,000, corresponding to the top 1% of the tumor frequency distribution, were defined as expanded. Each repertoire was subsampled 100 times to 5,000 TCRs, after which Renyi diversity was computed with the R vegan package. CDR3 similarity networks were built from amino acid triplet string-kernel similarity, with CDR3s being connected when pairwise similarity was above 0.82. TCRdb ran its own pipeline on the public reads, namely fastp trimming at Q25 and MiXCR clone calling, and kept in-frame beta chains. Rows are combined by CDR3 protein, so each entry shows the most common genes and DNA. TCRdb assigned the V and J calls; the authors' analysis was not used. This sample comprises approximately 66,000 distinct CDR3 sequences, approximately 6% of them detected only once. Roughly 14% of the sample goes to the ten largest clones.

The sample holds many counts of this clonotype. Its recognized antigen is unknown. No much larger clone is present one base from it, and per-base qualities are unavailable. The paper as a whole reports these results and caveats: Ubiquitous expanded tumor TCRs were found in blood more often at tumor resection than at routine follow-up. Confirming at a functional level the hypothesis that regional TCRs recognize regional mutations was considered to require additional single-cell paired TCR alpha and beta sequencing.

This specimen's time point label, per the study, means: sample taken at primary tumor resection. Samples were obtained from approximately 77 patients with early-stage, untreated non-small cell lung cancer from the lung TRACERx cohort. TCR sequencing used whole RNA extracted from tumor and nontumor lung tissue, or from cryopreserved PBMC samples, without cell sorting. Only patients for whom sufficient RNA was available from at least two tumor regions were selected for TCR sequencing. The TCR comes from a female donor with early-stage non-small cell lung cancer. Specimen: PBMCs, collected at surgery. The chain couples TRBV12-3 or TRBV12-4 to TRBJ1-5, with the identity of the D gene unclear. The encoded CDR3 is CASSPLGGLNQPQHF. The sequenced DNA: TGTGCCAGCAGCCCACTGGGTGGTCTGAATCAGCCCCAGCATTTT.